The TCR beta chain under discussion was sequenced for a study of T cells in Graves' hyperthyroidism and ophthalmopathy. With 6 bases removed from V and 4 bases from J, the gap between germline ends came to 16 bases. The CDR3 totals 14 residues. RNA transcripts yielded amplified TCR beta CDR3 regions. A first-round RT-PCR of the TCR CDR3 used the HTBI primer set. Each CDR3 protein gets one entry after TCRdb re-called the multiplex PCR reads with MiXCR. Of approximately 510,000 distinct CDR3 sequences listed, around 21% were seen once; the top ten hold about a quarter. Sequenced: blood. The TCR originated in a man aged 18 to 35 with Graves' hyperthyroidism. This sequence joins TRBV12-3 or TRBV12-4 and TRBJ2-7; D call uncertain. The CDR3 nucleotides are TGTGCCAGCAGCCAAGCTGGGGTCGGTTACGAGCAGTACTTC. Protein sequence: CASSQAGVGYEQYF.